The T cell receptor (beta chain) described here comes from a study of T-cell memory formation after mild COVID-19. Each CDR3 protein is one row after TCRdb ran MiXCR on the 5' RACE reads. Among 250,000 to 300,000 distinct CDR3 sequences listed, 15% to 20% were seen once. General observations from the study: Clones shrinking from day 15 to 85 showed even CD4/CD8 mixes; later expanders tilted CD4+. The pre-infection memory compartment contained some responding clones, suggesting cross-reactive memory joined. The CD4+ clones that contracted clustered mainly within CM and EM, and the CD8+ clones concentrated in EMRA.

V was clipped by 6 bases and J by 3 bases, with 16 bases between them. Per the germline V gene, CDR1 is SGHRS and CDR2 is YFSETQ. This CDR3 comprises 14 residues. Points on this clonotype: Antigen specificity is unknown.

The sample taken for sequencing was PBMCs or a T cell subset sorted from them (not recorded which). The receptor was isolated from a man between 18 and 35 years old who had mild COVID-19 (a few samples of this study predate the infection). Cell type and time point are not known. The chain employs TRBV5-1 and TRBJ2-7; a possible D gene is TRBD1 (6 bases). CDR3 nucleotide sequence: TGCGCCAGCACCGGAGAAGGCAGGGGCTACGAGCAGTACTTC. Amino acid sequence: CASTGEGRGYEQYF.